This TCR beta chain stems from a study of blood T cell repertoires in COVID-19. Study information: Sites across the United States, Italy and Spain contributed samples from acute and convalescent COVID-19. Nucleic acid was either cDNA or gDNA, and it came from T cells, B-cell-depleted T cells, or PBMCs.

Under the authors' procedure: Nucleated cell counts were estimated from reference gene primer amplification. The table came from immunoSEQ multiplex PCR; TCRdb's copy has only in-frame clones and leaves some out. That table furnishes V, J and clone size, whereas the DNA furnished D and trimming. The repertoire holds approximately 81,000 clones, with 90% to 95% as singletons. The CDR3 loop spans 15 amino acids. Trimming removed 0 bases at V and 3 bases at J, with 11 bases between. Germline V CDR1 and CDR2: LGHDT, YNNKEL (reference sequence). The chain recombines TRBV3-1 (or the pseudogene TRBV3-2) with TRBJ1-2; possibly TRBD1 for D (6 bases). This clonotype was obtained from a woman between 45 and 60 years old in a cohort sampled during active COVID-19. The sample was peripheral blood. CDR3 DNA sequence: TGTGCCAGCAGCCAAGATAATGGACAGTACTATGGCTACACCTTC. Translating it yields CASSQDNGQYYGYTF.